Shown below are 27 T cell receptor beta chains from a single sample sequenced in a study of shared clonotypes between healthy human individuals. The protocol was immunoSEQ multiplex PCR, while the TCRdb copy is restricted to in-frame clones and leaves out a portion. The sample carries 1.5 million to 2.5 million clones, about 95% recorded once. Naivety among CD8 cells was defined by CD45RO negativity and positive CCR7 selection, thereby excluding terminally differentiated effector memory CD45RA+ cells. Material for sequencing was naive CD8+ T cells sorted from blood. The receptors shown here come from a man younger than 35 in good health.

As regards this clone: The sample has other DNA sequences that encode this CDR3 too. J is TRBJ2-2 and V is TRBV7-9; unclear D gene. V dropped 2 bases and J dropped 0 bases, with 1 base sitting between them. The CDR3 is 13 amino acids. Germline V gene sequence: CDR1 SEHNR, CDR2 FQNEAQ (reference sequence). In DNA, the CDR3 is TGTGCCAGCAGCTTATCGAACACCGGGGAGCTGTTTTTT. As protein: CASSLSNTGELFF.

This clone was found once. This rearrangement joins TRBV10-1 to TRBJ2-7; tentatively, D is TRBD2 (5 bases). This CDR3 comprises 13 residues. Trimming stripped 3 bases from V and 4 bases from J, with 10 bases between. Per germline, CDR1 WNHNN and CDR2 SYGVQD (reference sequence). This chain's CDR3 is CASSEGLNYEQYF. CDR3 nucleotides: TGCGCCAGCAGTGAAGGACTGAATTACGAGCAGTACTTC.

This clone has a handful of counts. Other DNA sequences within the sample encode an identical CDR3. The chain recombines TRBV10-3 with TRBJ1-1; no firm D call. Trimming stripped 3 bases from V and 1 base from J, with 3 bases between. The CDR3 runs 12 residues. CDR1 ENHRY and CDR2 SYGVKD come from the germline V gene. CDR3 loop: CAISDGNTEAFF. Here the CDR3 DNA reads TGTGCCATCAGTGACGGGAACACTGAAGCTTTCTTT.

The V call is TRBV7-2, the J call TRBJ1-4, with a weak D call TRBD1 (6 bases). This CDR3 has 14 amino acids. CDR1 and CDR2 from the germline V gene are SGHTA and FQGNSA. The ends were cut back, 2 bases at V and 7 bases at J, with 11 bases in the middle. The CDR3 reads CASSLLGAGEKLFF. The CDR3 DNA is TGTGCCAGCAGCTTACTGGGGGCCGGTGAAAAACTGTTTTTT.

This chain links TRBV25-1 with TRBJ2-3; the D is unclear. The V end was cut by 8 bases, the J end by 3 bases, with 6 bases between. This CDR3 has 11 residues. The germline gives CDR1 MGHDK, CDR2 SYGVNS. The CDR3 region is CASGPTDTQYF. The CDR3 region has the DNA TGTGCCAGCGGTCCAACAGATACGCAGTATTTT.

This clone was seen a single time. The chain joins TRBV5-4 to TRBJ2-1; TRBD2 agrees at 9 bases. There are 14 residues in the CDR3. The V segment lost 2 bases and the J segment 6 bases; nucleotides outside the gene matches: 3. Germline V gene lookup returns CDR1 SGHNT and CDR2 YYREEE (reference sequence). The CDR3 spells CASSFSGSPNEQFF. The CDR3 DNA reads as TGTGCCAGCAGCTTTAGCGGGAGTCCCAATGAGCAGTTCTTC.

Regarding this clone: Other DNA sequences in the same sample also yield this CDR3. The chain is built from TRBV5-1 and TRBJ2-7; TRBD1 agrees at 8 bases. CDR3 length equals 15 residues. Per germline, CDR1 SGHRS and CDR2 YFSETQ. Unmatched junction bases numbered 7, after V lost 0 bases and J lost 5 bases. CDR3 bases: TGCGCCAGCAGCTTGGCCACAGGGGGTATTGACGAGCAGTACTTC. It yields the protein CASSLATGGIDEQYF. Looking up the rest from reference TRBV5-1 and TRBJ2-7 gives the full variable domain: KAGVTQTPRYLIKTRGQQVTLSCSPISGHRSVSWYQQTPGQGLQFLFEYFSETQRNKGNFPGRFSGRQFSNSRSEMNVSTLELGDSALYLCASSLATGGIDEQYFGPGTRLTVT.

The chain has TRBV6-6 and TRBJ1-2; TRBD1 aligns across 7 bases. Looked up from germline, CDR1 is MNHNY and CDR2 is SVGAGI (reference sequence). CDR3 length: 16 residues. Unmatched junction bases numbered 13, after V lost 6 bases and J lost 3 bases. CDR3 sequence reads: CASSSGTEGVYYGYTF. The DNA of the CDR3 is TGTGCCAGCAGCTCCGGGACAGAGGGGGTTTACTATGGCTACACCTTC.

The chain recombines TRBV28 with TRBJ1-1; 7 bases are a match to TRBD1. The V segment lost 6 bases and the J segment 4 bases; nucleotides outside the gene matches: 8. The germline V gene has CDR1 MDHEN and CDR2 SYDVKM. This CDR3 is built from 14 residues. CDR3 amino acids: CASRQTGEGTEAFF. CDR3 nucleotides: TGTGCCAGCAGACAAACAGGGGAGGGCACTGAAGCTTTCTTT.

In this sample, this clone turned up once. The V call is TRBV6-5, the J call TRBJ2-7; no definite D call. V lost 2 bases and J lost 2, with 10 bases in between. Per germline, CDR1 MNHEY and CDR2 SVGAGI. This CDR3 spans 14 amino acids. DNA for the CDR3: TGTGCCAGCAGTTACACGGAAGATACCTACGAGCAGTACTTC. Its translation: CASSYTEDTYEQYF.

V usage is TRBV28 and J usage is TRBJ2-5, with 7 bases aligning to TRBD1. This CDR3 is built from 17 residues. The germline V gene has CDR1 MDHEN and CDR2 SYDVKM. After removal of 5 bases from V and 1 base from J, the junction contained 13 bases not matched to a gene. The CDR3 protein is CASSLPSRQGGQETQYF. In DNA, the CDR3 is TGTGCCAGCAGTCTACCCTCAAGACAGGGCGGCCAAGAGACCCAGTACTTC.

This clone appeared once. The rearrangement uses TRBV5-1 and TRBJ2-7; TRBD1 matches 8 bases. The germline V gene encodes CDR1 SGHRS and CDR2 YFSETQ. V lost 4 bases and J lost 4; bases outside the gene matches: 7. This CDR3 contains 14 residues. CDR3 region: CASSMAQGAYEQYF. The CDR3 DNA reads as TGCGCCAGCAGCATGGCGCAGGGGGCGTACGAGCAGTACTTC.

The genes are TRBV6-5 and TRBJ2-7; D not resolved. The CDR3 covers 14 residues. Trimming took off 2 bases at V and 0 bases at J, with 8 bases between the two ends. CDR1 is MNHEY and CDR2 is SVGAGI in the germline V gene. CDR3 coding DNA: TGTGCCAGCAGTTACCAGCAGTTCTCCTACGAGCAGTACTTC. Its protein product is CASSYQQFSYEQYF.

In this sample, this clone turned up once. This rearrangement joins TRBV4-3 to TRBJ2-7; D ambiguous. CDR1 and CDR2 (germline): LGHNA, YSLEER. This CDR3 comprises 14 residues. The V gene lost 1 base and the J gene lost 0 bases, with 7 bases spanning the gap. The CDR3 protein is CASSQARPSYEQYF. The CDR3 DNA reads as TGCGCCAGCAGCCAAGCAAGACCCTCCTACGAGCAGTACTTC.

The chain joins TRBV6-5 to TRBJ2-3, with 8 bases identical to TRBD1. CDR1 and CDR2 (germline): MNHEY, SVGAGI. CDR3 length: 15 residues. V shed 1 base, J shed 5 bases, and the junction held 5 bases outside the gene matches. CDR3 sequence reads: CASSYLDRDLDTQYF. The CDR3 DNA reads as TGTGCCAGCAGTTACTTGGACAGGGATTTAGATACGCAGTATTTT.

The chain employs TRBV4-1 and TRBJ1-5; 10 nucleotides agree with TRBD1. CDR3 size: 17 residues. Germline values: CDR1 MGHRA, CDR2 YSYEKL. With 0 bases clipped from V and 16 bases from J, the junction kept 18 bases outside the gene matches. This chain's CDR3 is CASSQDSSGTGAGVKHF. In nucleotides, the CDR3 is TGCGCCAGCAGCCAAGATTCCTCGGGGACAGGGGCGGGAGTAAAACATTTT.

This chain joins TRBV10-3 and TRBJ2-3; D might be TRBD1 or TRBD2, each matching 5 bases. V was clipped by 7 bases and J by 0 bases, with 11 bases between them. Germline-derived CDR1 and CDR2 are ENHRY and SYGVKD. The length of the CDR3 is 14 residues. This CDR3 reads CAITRGESTDTQYF. In DNA, the CDR3 is TGTGCCATCACTCGAGGGGAGAGCACAGATACGCAGTATTTT.

Comments on this clone: At the DNA level, this CDR3 is encoded by other sequences in the same sample as well. The chain recombines TRBV11-2 with TRBJ2-7; D gene uncertain. The V gene lost 3 bases and the J gene lost 0 bases, with 6 bases spanning the gap. Germline V lookup: CDR1 SGHAT, CDR2 FQNNGV. The CDR3 has 13 residues. The chain's CDR3 is CASSFASSYEQYF. The CDR3 DNA follows: TGTGCCAGCAGCTTCGCATCCTCCTACGAGCAGTACTTC.

This chain connects TRBV28 to TRBJ1-4; D perhaps matches TRBD1 (5 bases). Germline CDR1 reads MDHEN; CDR2 reads SYDVKM. The CDR3 is made up of 14 amino acids. V was trimmed by 3 bases and J by 3 bases, leaving 8 bases between them. The CDR3 region has the DNA TGTGCCAGCAGTTTCATGGGACCTAATGAAAAACTGTTTTTT. Translation gives CASSFMGPNEKLFF.

This CDR3 reads CASSSGLAEVRYTGELFF. In DNA form, the CDR3 reads TGTGCCAGCAGCTCGGGACTAGCGGAGGTTCGTTACACCGGGGAGCTGTTTTTT. This rearrangement joins TRBV5-6 to TRBJ2-2, with 11 bases that match TRBD2. Looked up from germline, CDR1 is SGHDT and CDR2 is YYEEEE. The CDR3 extends over 18 amino acids. Trimming cost V 3 bases and J 3 bases; bases outside gene matches: 10.

As to this clone: The sample carries other DNA sequences with the same CDR3. This sequence joins TRBV27 and TRBJ2-7; 9 nucleotides match TRBD1. Germline lookup yields CDR1 MNHEY and CDR2 SMNVEV (reference sequence). Germline trimming cut 6 bases from V and 7 bases from J; bases unmatched to any gene: 7. The CDR3 contains 13 residues. CDR3 in DNA: TGTGCCAGCAGCTCGGGACAGGGCTTAGAGCAGTACTTC. Amino acid sequence: CASSSGQGLEQYF.

As for this clone: Germline and junction disagree at one end, which may indicate a read error. V and J are TRBV14 and TRBJ2-3; 9 nucleotides match TRBD1. Germline CDR1 SGHDN, CDR2 FVKESK. CDR3 length: 13 amino acids. CDR3 sequence: CASSQSYRDRANF. The DNA of the CDR3 is TGTGCCAGCAGCCAAAGTTATCGGGACAGGGCGAATTTT.

The chain links TRBV6-6 to TRBJ2-3, with D maybe TRBD2 (5 bases). Trimming stripped 0 bases from V and 1 base from J, with 8 bases between. The CDR3 length is 15 residues. Germline-derived CDR1 and CDR2 are MNHNY and SVGAGI (reference sequence). This CDR3 reads CASSYSLAGTDTQYF. The CDR3 nucleotides are TGTGCCAGCAGTTACTCCCTAGCCGGCACAGATACGCAGTATTTT.

The chain uses TRBV5-4 and TRBJ2-1; D gene uncertain. Germline V gene data show CDR1 as SGHNT and CDR2 as YYREEE (reference sequence). V was cut by 2 bases and J by 1 base, with 7 bases left in between. This CDR3 is built from 14 residues. The CDR3 reads CASSLGPSYNEQFF. CDR3 bases: TGTGCCAGCAGCTTAGGACCGTCCTACAATGAGCAGTTCTTC.

The V and J genes are TRBV25-1 and TRBJ2-3, with 7 bases lining up with TRBD2. The CDR3 extends over 17 amino acids. Trimming removed 3 bases from V and 4 bases from J; junction bases left unmatched: 13. Germline CDR1 reads MGHDK; CDR2 reads SYGVNS. CDR3 amino acids: CASSDGAGVGVADTQYF. In nucleotides, the CDR3 is TGTGCCAGCAGTGATGGGGCGGGGGTTGGAGTGGCAGATACGCAGTATTTT. The full variable domain, its missing parts supplied by reference TRBV25-1 and TRBJ2-3, is EADIYQTPRYLVIGTGKKITLECSQTMGHDKMYWYQQDPGMELHLIHYSYGVNSTEKGDLSSESTVSRIRTEHFPLTLESARPSHTSQYLCASSDGAGVGVADTQYFGPGTRLTVL.

The V call is TRBV6-6, the J call TRBJ2-3; D unresolved. Germline assignment: CDR1 MNHNY and CDR2 SVGAGI (reference sequence). The CDR3 covers 12 residues. V was trimmed by 6 bases and J by 6 bases, leaving 10 bases between them. CDR3 DNA sequence: TGTGCCAGCAGAATTTTTGGGGATACGCAGTATTTT. As protein: CASRIFGDTQYF.

This chain links TRBV7-9 with TRBJ1-2, with D possibly being TRBD1 (5 bases). V lost 5 bases and J lost 0, with 16 bases in between. The CDR3 length is 16 residues. Germline V gene data show CDR1 as SEHNR and CDR2 as FQNEAQ (reference sequence). DNA of the CDR3: TGTGCCAGCAGCCCGGCCGAGGGGCTGGCTAACTATGGCTACACCTTC. This translates into CASSPAEGLANYGYTF. Together with reference TRBV7-9 and TRBJ1-2, the CDR3 gives the full variable domain: DTGVSQNPRHKITKRGQNVTFRCDPISEHNRLYWYRQTLGQGPEFLTYFQNEAQLEKSRLLSDRFSAERPKGSFSTLEIQRTEQGDSAMYLCASSPAEGLANYGYTFGSGTRLTVV.